Listed below are T cell receptor beta chains from one sample, sequenced in a study of blood T cell repertoires in COVID-19. TCRdb's copy holds only in-frame clones and misses some; the assay was immunoSEQ multiplex PCR. Of 140,000 to 150,000 clones in the sample, almost 85% were seen once. Source material: peripheral blood. Every receptor here comes from a human donor with acute or convalescent COVID-19. The donor label of this sample is uncertain. Each CDR3 is given with its conserved first and last residue. The size entry is marked missing in some rows and otherwise reads once, few, many or a size class.

size: .
V: TRBV21-1
CDR3: CASSKDKDSNEKLFF

size: once
V: TRBV19
CDR3: CASSDFLQGLNTEAFF

size: .
V: TRBV20-1
CDR3: CSASAGANEKLFF

size: .
V: TRBV29-1
CDR3: CSVAQPSYNEQFF

size: .
V: TRBV28
CDR3: CASTRAGDGYGYTF

size: .
V: TRBV7-6
CDR3: CASRSTSGEVQYF

size: .
V: TRBV20-1
CDR3: CSARRGYEQFF

size: few
V: TRBV5-4
CDR3: CASSLGQGVETQYF

size: .
V: TRBV18
CDR3: CASSPSQGRSNQPQHF

size: once
V: TRBV10-2
CDR3: CASIPGQGKSYEQYF

size: few
V: TRBV7-2
CDR3: CASSLTREETQYF

size: .
V: TRBV19
CDR3: CASIGQGVLHTEAFF

size: .
V: TRBV6-5
CDR3: CASSRTGQDEQYF

size: .
V: TRBV19
CDR3: CASSVRTGLGDSPLHF

size: once
V: TRBV11-1
CDR3: CASSQNPTSTDTQYF

size: once
V: TRBV11-2
CDR3: CASSLERGTYNEQFF

size: .
V: TRBV5-1
CDR3: CASSYRTGQNSPLHF

size: .
V: TRBV7-9
CDR3: CASTSSGGAWGEQFF

size: .
V: TRBV7-2
CDR3: CASSLGDSPEKLFF

size: few
V: TRBV19
CDR3: CASSRGRWETQYF

size: .
V: TRBV10-3
CDR3: CAITQQGAGYTF

size: .
V: TRBV3-1/TRBV3-2
CDR3: CASSPLDSHSGNTIYF

size: .
V: TRBV2
CDR3: CASSDRGPSNEQFF

size: few
V: TRBV28
CDR3: CASSLPGSLRELFF

size: few
V: TRBV2
CDR3: CASSGQGTYEQYF

size: .
V: TRBV7-9
CDR3: CASSAGQGDNSPLHF

size: .
V: TRBV3-1/TRBV3-2
CDR3: CASSRVTGRGNTIYF

size: .
V: TRBV11-2
CDR3: CASSSLKPSGQGQHGELFF

size: .
V: TRBV11-3
CDR3: CASSLDGGEGYEQYF

size: few
V: TRBV4-3
CDR3: CASSQELDRAYGYTF

size: .
V: TRBV12-5
CDR3: CASGLGRAGDTEAFF

size: .
V: TRBV19
CDR3: CASSTVADWDTEAFF

size: .
V: TRBV2
CDR3: CASTRGGMYNSPLHF

size: .
V: TRBV19
CDR3: CASSKKQGSGNTIYF

size: .
V: TRBV19
CDR3: CASSIGTGTGTSPLHF

size: few
V: TRBV18
CDR3: CASSPRQGATGTGELFF

size: .
V: TRBV14
CDR3: CASSPGMGSPLHF

size: .
V: TRBV6-4
CDR3: CASKRPRTGHNQPQHF

size: .
V: TRBV20-1
CDR3: CSASMDRAGPDTQYF

size: .
V: TRBV9
CDR3: CASSPRTAPGQETQYF

size: .
V: TRBV5-1
CDR3: CASSVNTGQETQYF

size: .
V: TRBV18
CDR3: CASSPGTAYTDTQYF

size: .
V: TRBV6-5
CDR3: CASRGQQNTEAFF

size: .
V: TRBV11-1
CDR3: CASSLSETEAFF

size: .
V: TRBV19
CDR3: CASRSLVGETQYF

size: .
V: TRBV19
CDR3: CASSIGGQHTEAFF